These T cell receptor beta chains were read from a single sample in a study of CD8 T cells in Susac syndrome. TCRdb itself ran the immunoSEQ multiplex PCR reads through MiXCR, one entry per CDR3 protein. The sample has roughly 120,000 distinct CDR3 sequences, about 92% seen once. The specimen sequenced was CD4+ T cells from PBMCs. The receptors were gathered from a human donor with multiple sclerosis. CDR3s include the opening cysteine and the closing phenylalanine or tryptophan. The D gene is left open where the match is weak.

D gene	J gene	V gene	CDR3 protein
TRBD2	TRBJ2-7	TRBV3-1	CASSQGLAVYEQYF
NA	TRBJ1-6	TRBV15	CATSRERPGANSPLHF
NA	TRBJ1-2	TRBV5-6	CASSAGTLNYGYTF
TRBD1	TRBJ1-5	TRBV12-3/TRBV12-4	CASSPSWTGAGNQPQHF
NA	TRBJ1-1	TRBV4-2	CASSQGPGEGTEAFF
NA	TRBJ1-3	TRBV29-1	CSALDRFSGNTIYF
TRBD1	TRBJ1-1	TRBV7-9	CASSSTGVTEAFF
TRBD1	TRBJ2-7	TRBV7-2	CASSLVQGASYEQYF
NA	TRBJ2-4	TRBV21-1	CASSNQPTGPTGPKAKNIQYF
TRBD1	TRBJ1-1	TRBV12-3/TRBV12-4	CASSFNRRDRGRAGTEAFF
NA	TRBJ1-5	TRBV4-1	CASSQSGSGQPQHF
NA	TRBJ2-7	TRBV7-9	CASSSGVSKEQYF
NA	TRBJ2-7	TRBV6-2/TRBV6-3	CASTRPDRTYEQYF
TRBD1	TRBJ1-2	TRBV6-1	CASIQQGANGYTF
NA	TRBJ2-5	TRBV5-6	CASSRGFLETQYF
NA	TRBJ2-7	TRBV4-1	CASSQGSISYEQYF
TRBD1	TRBJ1-6	TRBV19	CASSIDGQGRDSPLHF
NA	TRBJ1-2	TRBV3-1	CASSRRDYGYTF
TRBD1	TRBJ1-4	TRBV20-1	CSARRTGHEKLFF
NA	TRBJ2-1	TRBV11-2	CASSLDLEVNEQFF
TRBD1	TRBJ1-6	TRBV27	CASSPWDRVASPLHF
NA	TRBJ1-1	TRBV5-1	CASTPQAAGVREAFF
NA	TRBJ1-1	TRBV18	CASSPQENTEAFF
TRBD1	TRBJ1-1	TRBV3-1	CASSPGTGGLVAFF
NA	TRBJ1-1	TRBV20-1	CSARRWPEAFF
NA	TRBJ1-1	TRBV3-1	CASSQGSTTAAFF
NA	TRBJ1-5	TRBV5-4	CASSLSPGAKDQPQHF
NA	TRBJ2-7	TRBV5-1	CASRRDGSYEQYF
NA	TRBJ1-5	TRBV14	CASSRGGNSNQPQHF
TRBD1	TRBJ2-2	TRBV20-1	CSARGGTGGIPGELFF
TRBD1	TRBJ1-1	TRBV5-1	CASSPADRLTNTEAFF
NA	TRBJ2-4	TRBV20-1	CSAPSRGRNIQYF
NA	TRBJ2-3	TRBV15	CATSRTLQGRGDTQYF
TRBD1	TRBJ2-7	TRBV11-3	CASSSGQGAYEQYF
TRBD1	TRBJ1-2	TRBV19	CASSDGTVLTINYGYTF